The rows below give T cell receptor beta chains drawn from one sample of a study of PD-1 blockade in classical Hodgkin lymphoma. Libraries were prepared by immunoSEQ multiplex PCR; TCRdb keeps only in-frame clonotypes and omits some of them. The repertoire holds 40,000 to 65,000 clones, about 89% seen once, with around 7.1% in the top ten. This specimen was peripheral blood mononuclear cells (PBMCs), taken before the fourth cycle of nivolumab. The origin of the receptors is a human donor with classical Hodgkin lymphoma. Each CDR3 is given with its conserved first and last residue.

v_gene	j_gene	CDR3aa
TRBV7-9	TRBJ2-2	CASRSRGSNTGELFF
TRBV6-1	TRBJ2-7	CASRPGQGSSYEQYF
TRBV29-1	TRBJ1-2	CSVEDRKGIRSYGYTF
TRBV28	TRBJ1-4	CASSSYRGGANEKLFF
TRBV7-3	TRBJ2-5	CASSLTARGRETQYF
TRBV11-1	TRBJ2-1	CASSLVLQGAEGRNEQFF
TRBV7-2	TRBJ2-7	CASSLLRTGAYEQYF
TRBV19	TRBJ2-7	CATGGDSYEQYF
TRBV15	TRBJ2-2	CATSRDGATGELFF
TRBV11-2	TRBJ2-3	CASSLGGADTQYF
TRBV27	TRBJ2-5	CANSSTTGGGETQYF
TRBV27	TRBJ2-7	CASRGTDASYEQYF
TRBV6-1	TRBJ2-1	CASSEGLAPEQFF
TRBV10-3	TRBJ2-5	CAISESTGQGETQYF
TRBV6-1	TRBJ2-7	CASILGTKNEQYF
TRBV19	TRBJ2-3	CASSKRTGGPLSTDTQYF
TRBV23-1	TRBJ2-7	CASSQSRDALASGALYEQYF
TRBV28	TRBJ2-5	CASSSWTSGRQETQYF
TRBV7-6	TRBJ2-7	CASSLAQASYEQYF
TRBV7-2	TRBJ1-2	CASSPDPADGYTF
TRBV10-1	TRBJ1-1	CASSVGQGNTEAFF
TRBV14	TRBJ2-7	CASSPLGVEQYF
TRBV5-1	TRBJ2-7	CASSLSMRGPYEQYF
TRBV27	TRBJ2-3	CASSYIAGSTDTQYF
TRBV28	TRBJ1-6	CASSLTENSPLHF
TRBV28	TRBJ2-7	CASSLQGVRYEQYF
TRBV5-4	TRBJ1-1	CASSLQGGLEAFF
TRBV10-2	TRBJ2-5	CASSVGQGLQETQYF
TRBV28	TRBJ2-7	CASSQNYEQYF
TRBV7-3	TRBJ2-1	CASSLYTRDRVGNEQFF
TRBV6-5	TRBJ2-1	CASSHGSSYNEQFF
TRBV10-1	TRBJ1-1	CASSESGQGTEAFF
TRBV28	TRBJ2-1	CASSLYPYNEQFF
TRBV7-9	TRBJ2-7	CASSLQGSGYEQYF
TRBV19	TRBJ1-6	CASSSRGGNSPLHF
TRBV7-9	TRBJ1-1	CASSFRQGMNTEAFF
TRBV6-5	TRBJ1-2	CASSYLGGFYGYTF
TRBV19	TRBJ2-1	CASRVGASEYNEQFF
TRBV5-4	TRBJ1-4	CASSLSGEKLFF
TRBV27	TRBJ2-2	CASKWREGSGELFF
TRBV18	TRBJ2-3	CASSPTQSYTQYF
TRBV10-2	TRBJ2-7	CASSANLLEQYF
TRBV27	TRBJ2-3	CASSLLLSADTQYF
TRBV7-2	TRBJ2-1	CASSLAGADEQFF
TRBV27	TRBJ2-7	CASSLSRGTGGFPYEQYF
TRBV27	TRBJ2-1	CASSVRDGGYNEQFF
TRBV19	TRBJ2-5	CASSMDFLEETQYF
TRBV4-1	TRBJ1-2	CASSQSRDSDLNYGYTF
TRBV4-3	TRBJ2-5	CASSQDRLAGGRRYF
TRBV4-3	TRBJ1-4	CASSTTGGGEKLFF
TRBV7-8	TRBJ2-2	CASSYSSRGNTGELFF
TRBV19	TRBJ1-5	CASMEAGARNQPQHF
TRBV5-1	TRBJ1-1	CASSLEDRRDTEAFF
TRBV29-1	TRBJ2-7	CSVEGSYEQYF
TRBV9	TRBJ2-5	CASSAWGSGQETQYF
TRBV4-1	TRBJ1-4	CASSQDGPFNEKLFF
TRBV27	TRBJ1-1	CASSFRGTEAFF
TRBV20-1	TRBJ1-5	CSASTDGPQHF